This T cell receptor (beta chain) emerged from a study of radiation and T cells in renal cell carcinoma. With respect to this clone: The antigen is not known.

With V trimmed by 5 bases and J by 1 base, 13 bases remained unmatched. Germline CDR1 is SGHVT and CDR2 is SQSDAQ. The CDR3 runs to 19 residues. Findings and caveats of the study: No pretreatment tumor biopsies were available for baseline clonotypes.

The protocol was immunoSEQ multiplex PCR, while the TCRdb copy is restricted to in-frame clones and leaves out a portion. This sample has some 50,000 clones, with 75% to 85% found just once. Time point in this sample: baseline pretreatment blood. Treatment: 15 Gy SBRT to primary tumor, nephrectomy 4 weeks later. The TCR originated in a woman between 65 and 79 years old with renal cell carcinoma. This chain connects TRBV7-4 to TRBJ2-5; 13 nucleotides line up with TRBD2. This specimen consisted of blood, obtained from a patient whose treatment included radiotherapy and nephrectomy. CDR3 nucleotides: TGTGCCAGCAGCCCCCGCCCCCGACTAGCGGGAGGTTTCCAAGAGACCCAGTACTTC. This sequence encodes CASSPRPRLAGGFQETQYF.